This TCR beta chain was observed in a study of cytomegalovirus exposure and HLA in healthy donors. The study's findings and limits: HLA-A and HLA-B allele assignments for most subjects were reportedly predicted accurately using TCR beta sequences. Researchers catalogued 164 TCR beta chains as cytomegalovirus-associated. In a later analysis, at a false discovery rate of 0.05, 16,951 TCR beta sequences matched HLA alleles.

Trimming stripped 7 bases from V and 0 bases from J, with 19 bases between. Per the germline V gene, CDR1 is SNHLY and CDR2 is FYNNEI. The CDR3 loop spans 17 amino acids. About this clone: Its antigen is as yet unknown.

The PCR had 60 Vbeta and 13 Jbeta primers. Repertoires were generated with immunoSEQ multiplex PCR, while TCRdb's copy carries only in-frame clones and drops some. The sample has around 50,000 clones; about 70% are singletons. V is TRBV2 and J is TRBJ1-3; possibly TRBD1 for D (6 bases). This TCR was recovered from a man aged 25 to 40 in good health and CMV-seronegative. Sample: PBMCs. For the CDR3, the DNA is TGTGCCAGCACCACCCGAAGGCAGGGGCTCTCTGGAAACACCATATATTTT. This sequence encodes CASTTRRQGLSGNTIYF.